The entry below gives a single TCR beta chain sequence along with its context. Blood draws occurred at baseline, cycle 4 day 1, and cycle 7 day 1. Repertoires were generated with immunoSEQ multiplex PCR, while TCRdb's copy carries only in-frame clones and drops some. The table includes almost 85,000 clones, about 93% detected once. The sample is drawn from a study of OX40 agonist ivuxolimab in advanced cancers. Germline CDR1 and CDR2: MNHNY and SVGAGI (reference sequence). V was pared by 6 bases and J by 1 base, with 19 bases between. The length of the CDR3 is 16 residues. The receptor's source is an adult with an advanced solid tumor such as melanoma, head and neck, liver or kidney cancer. The chain links TRBV6-6 to TRBJ2-7; D perhaps matches TRBD1 (6 bases). This specimen consisted of CD4+ or CD8+ T cells sorted from blood, obtained in a trial of the OX40 agonist ivuxolimab. CDR3 protein: CASRLARGPTSYEQYF. Here the CDR3 DNA reads TGTGCCAGCAGACTTGCCAGGGGTCCGACATCCTACGAGCAGTACTTC.